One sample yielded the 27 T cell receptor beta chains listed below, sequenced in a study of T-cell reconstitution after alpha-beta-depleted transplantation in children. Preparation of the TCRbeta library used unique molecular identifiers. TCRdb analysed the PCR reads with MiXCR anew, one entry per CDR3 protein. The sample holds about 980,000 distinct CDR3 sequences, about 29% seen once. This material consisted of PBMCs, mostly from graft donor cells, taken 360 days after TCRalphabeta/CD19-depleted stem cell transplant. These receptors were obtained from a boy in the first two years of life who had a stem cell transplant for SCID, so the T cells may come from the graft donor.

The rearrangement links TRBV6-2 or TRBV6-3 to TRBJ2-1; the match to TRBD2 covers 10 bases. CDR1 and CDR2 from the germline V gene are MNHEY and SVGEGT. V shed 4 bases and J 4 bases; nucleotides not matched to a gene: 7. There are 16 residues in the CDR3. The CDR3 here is CASSSLLAGVYNEQFF. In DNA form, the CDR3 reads TGTGCCAGCAGTTCCCTTCTAGCGGGGGTATACAATGAGCAGTTCTTC.

The CDR3 nucleotides read TGTGCCAGCAGCTTAGGTTGGGGGGAGAAATACCAACAAGAGACCCAGTACTTC. Protein product: CASSLGWGEKYQQETQYF. The rearrangement joins TRBV7-6 to TRBJ2-5, with a weak D call TRBD2 (6 bases). CDR3 length: 18 residues. CDR1 SGHVS and CDR2 FNYEAQ come from the germline V gene. Between the trimmed V and J ends, which lost 1 base and 2 bases, there was a span of 20 bases. The variable domain in full, with the rest retrieved from reference TRBV7-6 and TRBJ2-5, is GAGVSQSPRYKVTKRGQDVALRCDPISGHVSLYWYRQALGQGPEFLTYFNYEAQQDKSGLPNDRFSAERPEGSISTLTIQRTEQRDSAMYRCASSLGWGEKYQQETQYFGPGTRLLVL.

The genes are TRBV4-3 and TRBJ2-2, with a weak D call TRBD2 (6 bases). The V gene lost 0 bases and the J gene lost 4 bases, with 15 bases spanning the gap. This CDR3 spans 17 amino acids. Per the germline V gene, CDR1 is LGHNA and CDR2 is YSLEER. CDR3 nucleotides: TGCGCCAGCAGCCAAGATGCGGCTAGCGTTGGCACCGGGGAGCTGTTTTTT. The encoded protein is CASSQDAASVGTGELFF.

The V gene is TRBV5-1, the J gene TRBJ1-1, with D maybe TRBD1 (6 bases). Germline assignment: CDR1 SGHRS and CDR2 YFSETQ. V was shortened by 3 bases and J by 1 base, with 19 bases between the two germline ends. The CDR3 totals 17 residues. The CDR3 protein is CASSWRTANGANTEAFF. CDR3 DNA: TGCGCCAGCAGCTGGAGGACAGCCAATGGCGCGAACACTGAAGCTTTCTTT.

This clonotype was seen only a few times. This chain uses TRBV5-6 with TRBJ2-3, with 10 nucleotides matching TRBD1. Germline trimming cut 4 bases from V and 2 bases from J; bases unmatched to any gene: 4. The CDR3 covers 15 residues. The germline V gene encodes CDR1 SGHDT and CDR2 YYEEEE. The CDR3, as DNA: TGTGCCAGCAGCCGGGACAGGGGATTCACAGATACGCAGTATTTT. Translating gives CASSRDRGFTDTQYF. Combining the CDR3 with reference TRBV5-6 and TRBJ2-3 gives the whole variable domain DAGVTQSPTHLIKTRGQQVTLRCSPKSGHDTVSWYQQALGQGPQFIFQYYEEEERQRGNFPDRFSGHQFPNYSSELNVNALLLGDSALYLCASSRDRGFTDTQYFGPGTRLTVL.

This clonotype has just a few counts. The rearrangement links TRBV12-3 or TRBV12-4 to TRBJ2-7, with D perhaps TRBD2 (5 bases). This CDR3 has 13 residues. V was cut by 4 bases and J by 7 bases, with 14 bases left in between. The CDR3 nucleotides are TGTGCCAGCAGTTCTCGGGTCGGCGGGGAGCAGTACTTC. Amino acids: CASSSRVGGEQYF.

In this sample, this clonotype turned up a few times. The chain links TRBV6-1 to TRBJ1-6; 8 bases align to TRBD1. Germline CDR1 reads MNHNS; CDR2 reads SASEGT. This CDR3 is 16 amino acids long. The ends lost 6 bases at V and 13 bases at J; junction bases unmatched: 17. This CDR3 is CASRPDREGYLSPLHF. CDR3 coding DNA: TGTGCCAGCAGACCGGACAGGGAAGGTTATCTTTCGCCCCTCCACTTT.

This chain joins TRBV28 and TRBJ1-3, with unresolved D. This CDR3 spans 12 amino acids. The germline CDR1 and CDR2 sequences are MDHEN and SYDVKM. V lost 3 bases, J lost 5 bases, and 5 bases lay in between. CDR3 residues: CASSFDRNTIYF. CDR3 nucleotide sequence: TGTGCCAGCAGTTTTGACCGAAACACCATATATTTT.

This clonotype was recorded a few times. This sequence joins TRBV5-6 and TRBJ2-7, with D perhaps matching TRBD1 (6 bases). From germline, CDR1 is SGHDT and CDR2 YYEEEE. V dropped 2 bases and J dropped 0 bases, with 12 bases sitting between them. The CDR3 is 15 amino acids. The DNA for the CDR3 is TGTGCCAGCAGCTTCAGGGGTCTGAACTCCTACGAGCAGTACTTC. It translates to CASSFRGLNSYEQYF.

The chain's CDR3 is CASSEGRGGFYEQYF. The CDR3 coding sequence is TGTGCCAGCAGTGAAGGAAGGGGAGGGTTCTACGAGCAGTACTTC. J is TRBJ2-7 and V is TRBV2, with 7 positions matching TRBD2. Per the germline V gene, CDR1 is SNHLY and CDR2 is FYNNEI. This CDR3 is 15 amino acids long. J was trimmed by 3 bases and V by 1 base; bases with no gene match: 6.

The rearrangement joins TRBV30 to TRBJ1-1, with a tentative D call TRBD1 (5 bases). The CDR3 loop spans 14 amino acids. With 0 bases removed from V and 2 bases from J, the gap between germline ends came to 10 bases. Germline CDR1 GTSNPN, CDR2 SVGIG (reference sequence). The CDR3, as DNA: TGTGCCTGGAGTGTACTTCGGGGCAACACTGAAGCTTTCTTT. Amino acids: CAWSVLRGNTEAFF.

The DNA for the CDR3 is TGTGCCAGCAGCTTATTGGGACAGGGCGACAATGAGCAGTTCTTC. As protein: CASSLLGQGDNEQFF. The genes are TRBV7-2 and TRBJ2-1, with 9 bases that match TRBD1. Germline V gives CDR1 SGHTA, CDR2 FQGNSA. V lost 2 bases to trimming and J lost 5 bases; unmatched junction nucleotides: 4. The CDR3 spans 15 residues.

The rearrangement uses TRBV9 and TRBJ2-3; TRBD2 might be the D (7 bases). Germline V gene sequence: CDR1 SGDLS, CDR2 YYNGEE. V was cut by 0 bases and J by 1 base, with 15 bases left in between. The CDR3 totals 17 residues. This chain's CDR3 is CASSVAGGGARTDTQYF. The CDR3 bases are TGTGCCAGCAGCGTAGCTGGGGGGGGGGCTCGCACAGATACGCAGTATTTT.

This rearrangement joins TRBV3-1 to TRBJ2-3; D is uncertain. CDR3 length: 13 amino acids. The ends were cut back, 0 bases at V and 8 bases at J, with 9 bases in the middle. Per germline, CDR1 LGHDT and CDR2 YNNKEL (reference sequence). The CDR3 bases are TGTGCCAGCAGCCAAGATCCCGGAAGTACGCAGTATTTT. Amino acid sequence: CASSQDPGSTQYF.

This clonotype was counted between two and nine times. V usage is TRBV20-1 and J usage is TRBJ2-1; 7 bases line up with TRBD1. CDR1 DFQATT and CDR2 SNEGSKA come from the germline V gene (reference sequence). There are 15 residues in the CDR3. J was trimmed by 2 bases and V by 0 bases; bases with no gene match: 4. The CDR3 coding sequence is TGCAGTGCTAGAGATCAGAGGGGGCCCTACAATGAGCAGTTCTTC. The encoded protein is CSARDQRGPYNEQFF.

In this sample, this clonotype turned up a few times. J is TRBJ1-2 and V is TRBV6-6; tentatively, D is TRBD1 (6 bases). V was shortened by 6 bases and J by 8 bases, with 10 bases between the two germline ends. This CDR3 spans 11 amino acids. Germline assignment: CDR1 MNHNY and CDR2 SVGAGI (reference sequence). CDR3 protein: CASRYRDGYTF. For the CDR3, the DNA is TGTGCCAGCAGGTACAGGGACGGCTACACCTTC.

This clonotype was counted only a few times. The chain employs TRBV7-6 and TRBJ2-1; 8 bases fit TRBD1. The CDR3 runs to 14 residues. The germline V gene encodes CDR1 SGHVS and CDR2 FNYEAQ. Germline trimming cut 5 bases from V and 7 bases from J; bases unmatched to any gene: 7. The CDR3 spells CASSRDRRRNEQFF. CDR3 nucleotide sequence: TGTGCCAGCAGCAGGGACAGGCGACGGAATGAGCAGTTCTTC.

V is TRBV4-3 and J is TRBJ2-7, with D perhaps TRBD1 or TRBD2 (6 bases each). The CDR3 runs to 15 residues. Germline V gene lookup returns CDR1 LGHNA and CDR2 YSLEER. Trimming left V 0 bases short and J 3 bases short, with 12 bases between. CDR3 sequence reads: CASSQEDSGFYEQYF. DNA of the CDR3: TGCGCCAGCAGCCAAGAGGACAGCGGGTTCTACGAGCAGTACTTC.

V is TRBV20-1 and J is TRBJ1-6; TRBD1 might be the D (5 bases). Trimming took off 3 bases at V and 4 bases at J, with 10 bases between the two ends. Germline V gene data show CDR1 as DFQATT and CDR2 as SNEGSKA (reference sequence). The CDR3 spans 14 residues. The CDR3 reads CSARSGKYNSPLHF. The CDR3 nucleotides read TGCAGTGCTAGGTCAGGGAAATATAATTCACCCCTCCACTTT.

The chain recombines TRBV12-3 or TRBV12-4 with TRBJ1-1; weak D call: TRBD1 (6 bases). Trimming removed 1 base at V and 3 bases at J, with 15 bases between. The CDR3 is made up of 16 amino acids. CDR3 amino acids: CASSLGGGTQDTEAFF. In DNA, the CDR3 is TGTGCCAGCAGTTTAGGGGGGGGCACCCAGGACACTGAAGCTTTCTTT.

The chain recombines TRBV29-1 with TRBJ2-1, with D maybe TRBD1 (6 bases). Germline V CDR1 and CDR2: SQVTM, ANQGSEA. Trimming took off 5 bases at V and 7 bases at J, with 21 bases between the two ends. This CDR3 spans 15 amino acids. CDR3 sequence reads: CSVRQGNRVGNEQFF. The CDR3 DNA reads TGCAGCGTTAGGCAGGGGAATAGAGTTGGGAATGAGCAGTTCTTC.

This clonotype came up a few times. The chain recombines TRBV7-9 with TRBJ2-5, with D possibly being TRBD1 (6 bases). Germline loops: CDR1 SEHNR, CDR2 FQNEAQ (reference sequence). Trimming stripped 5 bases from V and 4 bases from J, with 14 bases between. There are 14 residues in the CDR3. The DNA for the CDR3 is TGTGCCAGCAGCATACAGGGATCTGCAGAGACCCAGTACTTC. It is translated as CASSIQGSAETQYF.

This chain's CDR3 is CSATHPGDNEKLFF. DNA for the CDR3: TGCAGTGCTACCCACCCAGGGGATAATGAAAAACTGTTTTTT. The J gene is TRBJ1-4, the V gene TRBV20-1; a weak D match, TRBD1 (6 bases). The CDR3 length is 14 residues. The V end lost 4 bases, the J end lost 4 bases, and 13 bases lay between the germline ends. Germline V lookup: CDR1 DFQATT, CDR2 SNEGSKA (reference sequence).

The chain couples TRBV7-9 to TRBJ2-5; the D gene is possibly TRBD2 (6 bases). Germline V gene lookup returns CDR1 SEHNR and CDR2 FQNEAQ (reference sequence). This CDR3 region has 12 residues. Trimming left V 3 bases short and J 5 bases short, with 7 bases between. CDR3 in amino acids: CASSFLAETQYF. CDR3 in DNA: TGTGCCAGCAGCTTCCTAGCGGAGACCCAGTACTTC.

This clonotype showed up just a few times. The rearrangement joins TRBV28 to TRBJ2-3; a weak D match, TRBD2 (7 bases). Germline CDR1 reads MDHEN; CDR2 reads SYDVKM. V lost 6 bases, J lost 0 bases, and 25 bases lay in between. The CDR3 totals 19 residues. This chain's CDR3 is CASSSPELIRGASTDTQYF. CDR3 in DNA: TGTGCCAGCAGCTCTCCCGAACTAATTCGGGGGGCTAGCACAGATACGCAGTATTTT.

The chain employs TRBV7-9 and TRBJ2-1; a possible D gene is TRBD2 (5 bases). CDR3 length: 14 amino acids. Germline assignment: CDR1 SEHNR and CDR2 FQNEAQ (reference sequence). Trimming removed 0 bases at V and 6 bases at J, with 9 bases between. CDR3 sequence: CASSLAKRFNEQFF. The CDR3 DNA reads TGTGCCAGCAGCTTAGCGAAGCGGTTCAATGAGCAGTTCTTC.

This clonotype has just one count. Written as DNA, the CDR3 is TGTGCCAGCAGCTTAGGGGAGTCACCCCTCCACTTT. Its translation: CASSLGESPLHF. The rearrangement links TRBV7-3 to TRBJ1-6; no definite D call. Germline loops: CDR1 SGHTA, CDR2 FQGTGA. The germline V and J ends were trimmed by 2 bases and 10 bases, with 6 bases remaining between them. This CDR3 is 12 amino acids long.